Listed below are T cell receptor beta chains from one sample, sequenced in a study of blood T cell repertoires in COVID-19. Method: immunoSEQ multiplex PCR; TCRdb's copy keeps in-frame clones and lacks some. Here the sample spans 300,000 to 350,000 clones, 87% being singletons. Material for sequencing was PBMCs or T cells enriched from blood (not recorded which). The receptors were sampled from a young woman who had recovered from COVID-19. The CDR3 runs from the conserved cysteine through the conserved F or W. D genes are given only for firm matches. A row's size may be missing; if present it is once, few, many or a size class.

D: .
V: TRBV11-3
size: few
J: TRBJ2-7
DNA: TGTGCCAGCAGTTCAGGGGGGGAGCAGTACTTC
CDR3: CASSSGGEQYF

D: .
V: TRBV5-1
size: .
J: TRBJ1-1
DNA: TGCGCCAGCAGCTTCAGCGAACCGAACACTGAAGCTTTCTTT
CDR3: CASSFSEPNTEAFF

D: .
V: TRBV28
size: .
J: TRBJ1-2
DNA: TGTGCCAGCAGTTCCGGACAAATTAACTATGGCTACACCTTC
CDR3: CASSSGQINYGYTF

D: .
V: TRBV6-2/TRBV6-3
size: .
J: TRBJ2-3
DNA: TGTGCCAGCAGTTACACGGCAGGCCGAGATACGCAGTATTTT
CDR3: CASSYTAGRDTQYF

D: TRBD2
V: TRBV7-9
size: few
J: TRBJ2-7
DNA: TGTGCCAGCAGCTTCCAGCGGGGGGTAGACGAGCAGTACTTC
CDR3: CASSFQRGVDEQYF

D: .
V: TRBV21-1
size: .
J: TRBJ2-3
DNA: TGTGCCAAGGGGCATTGTCCGCAGTATTTT
CDR3: CAKGHCPQYF

D: .
V: TRBV27
size: .
J: TRBJ1-2
DNA: TGTGCCAGCAGTTTGTTCCCGGAGGGGGGGAAGGGCTATGGCTACACCTTC
CDR3: CASSLFPEGGKGYGYTF

D: .
V: TRBV2
size: .
J: TRBJ2-3
DNA: TGTGCCAGCAGCCTAAGCGGGACAGATACGCAGTATTTT
CDR3: CASSLSGTDTQYF

D: TRBD1
V: TRBV30
size: .
J: TRBJ1-1
DNA: TGTGCCTGGATTCTCGGGCCCGGACAGGGGCAAACTGAAGCTTTCTTT
CDR3: CAWILGPGQGQTEAFF

D: TRBD2
V: TRBV6-2/TRBV6-3
size: once
J: TRBJ2-2
DNA: TGTGCCAGCAGTTACTTGGCTAGCGGGGGCCCTACCGGGGAGCTGTTTTTT
CDR3: CASSYLASGGPTGELFF

D: .
V: TRBV7-2
size: few
J: TRBJ2-7
DNA: TGTGCCAGCAGCTTAGCGGACAGCAACTACGAGCAGTACTTC
CDR3: CASSLADSNYEQYF

D: .
V: TRBV6-5
size: few
J: TRBJ2-5
DNA: TGTGCCAGCAGTTACTCTCGCAGCGCAGAGACCCAGTACTTC
CDR3: CASSYSRSAETQYF

D: .
V: TRBV7-2
size: .
J: TRBJ2-3
DNA: TGTGCCAGCAGCACAAGGGGGGGGCACAGCACAGATACGCAGTATTTT
CDR3: CASSTRGGHSTDTQYF

D: TRBD1
V: TRBV5-8
size: .
J: TRBJ1-1
DNA: TGTGCCAGCAGACTCCGGACAGGGCGGATGAACACTGAAGCTTTCTTT
CDR3: CASRLRTGRMNTEAFF

D: .
V: TRBV24-1
size: once
J: TRBJ2-5
DNA: TGTGCCACCAGTGATTTGAGAGGGGAGACCCAGTACTTC
CDR3: CATSDLRGETQYF

D: .
V: TRBV5-1
size: .
J: TRBJ1-1
DNA: TGCGCCAGCAGTCAAGACGGGAAGAACACTGAAGCTTTCTTT
CDR3: CASSQDGKNTEAFF

D: TRBD1
V: TRBV18
size: .
J: TRBJ1-2
DNA: TGTGCCAGCTCCCCGACAGGGAATGGCTACACCTTC
CDR3: CASSPTGNGYTF

D: .
V: TRBV6-5
size: .
J: TRBJ1-1
DNA: TGTGCCAGCAATATACAGGGGAACACTGAAGCTTTCTTT
CDR3: CASNIQGNTEAFF

D: .
V: TRBV5-6
size: .
J: TRBJ2-7
DNA: TGTGCCAGCAGCTTGGGGAGGGGCGAGCAGTACTTC
CDR3: CASSLGRGEQYF

D: TRBD1
V: TRBV5-4
size: .
J: TRBJ1-1
DNA: TGTGCCAGCAGCCAAGTGGGACAGCGAAACACTGAAGCTTTCTTT
CDR3: CASSQVGQRNTEAFF

D: TRBD1
V: TRBV28
size: .
J: TRBJ1-4
DNA: TGTGCCAGCAGTTTAGGACCGGGACAGACTAATGAAAAACTGTTTTTT
CDR3: CASSLGPGQTNEKLFF

D: TRBD2
V: TRBV11-2
size: .
J: TRBJ2-7
DNA: TGTGCCAGCAGCTTCCCCTCGGCGGGGGGGCGCTACGAGCAGTACTTC
CDR3: CASSFPSAGGRYEQYF

D: TRBD1
V: TRBV5-1
size: .
J: TRBJ1-2
DNA: TGCGCCAGCAGCCCCAACCGGGACAGGGGGGTCTATGGCTACACCTTC
CDR3: CASSPNRDRGVYGYTF

D: .
V: TRBV28
size: .
J: TRBJ1-5
DNA: TGTGCCAGCAGCAAGTTCACCCTTTGGGGGGGCAATCAGCCCCAGCATTTT
CDR3: CASSKFTLWGGNQPQHF

D: TRBD1
V: TRBV6-5
size: .
J: TRBJ1-4
DNA: TGTGCCAGCAGGGACAGGGGAGGTGGCGAAAAACTGTTTTTT
CDR3: CASRDRGGGEKLFF

D: .
V: TRBV5-1
size: .
J: TRBJ2-1
DNA: TGCGCCAGCATAAGCACCCCGGCGGGCAATGAGCAGTTCTTC
CDR3: CASISTPAGNEQFF

D: TRBD2
V: TRBV6-4
size: once
J: TRBJ2-1
DNA: TGTGCCAGCAGCCGGACTAGCGGGGGAGAGCAGTTCTTC
CDR3: CASSRTSGGEQFF

D: .
V: TRBV11-2
size: .
J: TRBJ1-3
DNA: TGTGCCAGCAGCTTAGCGGACAGCTCTGGAAACACCATATATTTT
CDR3: CASSLADSSGNTIYF

D: .
V: TRBV5-1
size: once
J: TRBJ1-1
DNA: TGCGCCAGCACCCAAACACAGGGATTCACTGAAGCTTTCTTT
CDR3: CASTQTQGFTEAFF

D: .
V: TRBV27
size: .
J: TRBJ2-7
DNA: TGTGCCAGCAGTCCGGGACTTGGGGAGCAGTACTTC
CDR3: CASSPGLGEQYF

D: TRBD1
V: TRBV4-1
size: .
J: TRBJ1-5
DNA: TGCGCCAGCAGCTCGAGGGGGACAGATAATCAGCCCCAGCATTTT
CDR3: CASSSRGTDNQPQHF

D: TRBD1
V: TRBV29-1
size: .
J: TRBJ1-3
DNA: TGCAGCGTTGAGGCTACTGACAGGGTGGAAGACACCATATATTTT
CDR3: CSVEATDRVEDTIYF

D: .
V: TRBV6-6
size: .
J: TRBJ2-3
DNA: TGTGCCAGCAGTTACGCCGAGGTGGGCACAGATACGCAGTATTTT
CDR3: CASSYAEVGTDTQYF

D: TRBD1
V: TRBV6-5
size: .
J: TRBJ1-1
DNA: TGTGCCAGCAGAGCAGGGGGGAAGTCTGAAGCTTTCTTT
CDR3: CASRAGGKSEAFF

D: TRBD1
V: TRBV4-1
size: .
J: TRBJ1-3
DNA: TGCGCCAGCAGCCAAGATAGGGGGCCTGGAAACACCATATATTTT
CDR3: CASSQDRGPGNTIYF

D: TRBD1
V: TRBV30
size: .
J: TRBJ1-5
DNA: TGTGCCTGGAGTAGACAGGGGGCGGCGGATCAGCCCCAGCATTTT
CDR3: CAWSRQGAADQPQHF

D: TRBD1
V: TRBV18
size: .
J: TRBJ1-2
DNA: TGTGCCAGCTCACCATCCTACCAGACAGGGGATGGCTACACCTTC
CDR3: CASSPSYQTGDGYTF

D: .
V: TRBV14
size: .
J: TRBJ1-1
DNA: TGTGCCAGCAGCCAAGAAAAGTTCATAACAGGGAACACTGAAGCTTTCTTT
CDR3: CASSQEKFITGNTEAFF

D: TRBD1
V: TRBV3-1/TRBV3-2
size: .
J: TRBJ1-3
DNA: TGTGCCAGCAGCCTACAGGGGGCTTCGGGAAACACCATATATTTT
CDR3: CASSLQGASGNTIYF

D: TRBD1
V: TRBV6-5
size: .
J: TRBJ1-4
DNA: TGTGCCAGCAGGATTCGCGGGACAGGGGTGGAAAAACTGTTTTTT
CDR3: CASRIRGTGVEKLFF

D: .
V: TRBV2
size: .
J: TRBJ1-2
DNA: TGTGCCAGCAGCCCCGAAGCGTATGGCTACACCTTC
CDR3: CASSPEAYGYTF

D: .
V: TRBV5-1
size: .
J: TRBJ1-4
DNA: TGCGCCAGCAGCTTGGCCTCCGGCAGGGCGGGGGAAAAACTGTTTTTT
CDR3: CASSLASGRAGEKLFF

D: .
V: TRBV30
size: .
J: TRBJ1-1
DNA: TGTGCCTGGAGTGGGTACAGGGATGGAGCTTTCTTT
CDR3: CAWSGYRDGAFF

D: .
V: TRBV6-5
size: once
J: TRBJ1-6
DNA: TGTGCCAGCAGTCGGTTAGCCTCCTATAATTCACCCCTCCACTTT
CDR3: CASSRLASYNSPLHF

D: .
V: TRBV6-5
size: few
J: TRBJ1-1
DNA: TGTGCCAGCAGTACCCAAACAGAGAACACTGAAGCTTTCTTT
CDR3: CASSTQTENTEAFF

D: .
V: TRBV4-1
size: .
J: TRBJ1-2
DNA: TGCGCCAGCAGCCAACCTGGGAGGGAGAACTATGGCTACACCTTC
CDR3: CASSQPGRENYGYTF

D: .
V: TRBV18
size: .
J: TRBJ1-3
DNA: TGTGCCAGCCAACCCCTTGCGGGGACCTATGGAAACACCATATATTTT
CDR3: CASQPLAGTYGNTIYF

D: TRBD2
V: TRBV15
size: .
J: TRBJ2-5
DNA: TGTGCCACCAGCAGGGGGGAGGGAAACCAAGAGACCCAGTACTTC
CDR3: CATSRGEGNQETQYF

D: TRBD2
V: TRBV4-1
size: .
J: TRBJ2-2
DNA: TGCGCCAGCAGCCAAGGACTAGCGGGGGCCATAACCGGGGAGCTGTTTTTT
CDR3: CASSQGLAGAITGELFF

D: .
V: TRBV6-4
size: .
J: TRBJ2-1
DNA: TGTGCCAGCAGTAGGGAGAGTGGGAATGAGCAGTTCTTC
CDR3: CASSRESGNEQFF

D: .
V: TRBV18
size: .
J: TRBJ2-7
DNA: TGTGCCAGCTCGTCCGCGGGCACCTACGAGCAGTACTTC
CDR3: CASSSAGTYEQYF

D: .
V: TRBV3-1/TRBV3-2
size: .
J: TRBJ2-5
DNA: TGTGCCAGCAGCCGCCGGGCCCAGGGAGAGACCCAGTACTTC
CDR3: CASSRRAQGETQYF

D: .
V: TRBV2
size: .
J: TRBJ1-2
DNA: TGTGCCAATATGAGGTCTAACTATGGCTACACCTTC
CDR3: CANMRSNYGYTF

D: .
V: TRBV11-2
size: .
J: TRBJ2-3
DNA: TGTGCCAGCAGCTTACGGACATCGGGCACAGATACGCAGTATTTT
CDR3: CASSLRTSGTDTQYF

D: TRBD1
V: TRBV2
size: .
J: TRBJ1-5
DNA: TGTGCCAGCAGCGGGACAGGGGGCAGGAGAAATCAGCCCCAGCATTTT
CDR3: CASSGTGGRRNQPQHF

D: .
V: TRBV12-3/TRBV12-4
size: .
J: TRBJ1-5
DNA: TGTGCCAGCAGCCAGCGTGAGGATCAGCCCCAGCATTTT
CDR3: CASSQREDQPQHF

D: TRBD1
V: TRBV28
size: once
J: TRBJ1-2
DNA: TGTGCCAGCAGTAAGCGTTGGACAGGATCCTATGGCTACACCTTC
CDR3: CASSKRWTGSYGYTF

D: .
V: TRBV6-4
size: .
J: TRBJ1-6
DNA: TGTGCCAGCAGACCCGGGTCAGGGCATTCACCCCTCCACTTT
CDR3: CASRPGSGHSPLHF

D: .
V: TRBV7-2
size: .
J: TRBJ1-1
DNA: TGTGCCAGCAGCCTCGGGTTAGGCACTGAAGCTTTCTTT
CDR3: CASSLGLGTEAFF

D: .
V: TRBV2
size: .
J: TRBJ1-2
DNA: TGTGCCAGCGAACGGAGCTTGGGGGGGGAGAATAACTATGGCTACACCTTC
CDR3: CASERSLGGENNYGYTF